Shown below are 7 T cell receptor beta chains from a single sample sequenced in a study of OX40 agonist ivuxolimab in advanced cancers. The method behind the library was the immunoSEQ multiplex PCR assay. TCRdb took this table from immuneACCESS and kept in-frame rearrangements with V and J called. Such tables lack part of the clones; where checked against another copy, unresolved V genes explain under half of the gap, and the rest is unexplained. In this sample the table shows approximately 87,000 clones, approximately 92% of which occur a single time. The top ten hold about 3% of the sample. Material: CD4+ or CD8+ T cells sorted from blood, obtained in a trial of the OX40 agonist ivuxolimab. The receptors stem from an adult with an advanced solid tumor such as melanoma, head and neck, liver or kidney cancer.

The chain carries TRBV19 and TRBJ2-1; 9 bases are a match to TRBD2. The CDR3 contains 17 residues. Germline V lookup: CDR1 LNHDA, CDR2 SQIVND (reference sequence). V was pared by 3 bases and J by 1 base, with 7 bases of the junction left unmatched. CDR3 residues: CASSMWREGASYNEQFF. CDR3 DNA sequence: TGTGCCAGTAGTATGTGGCGGGAGGGCGCATCCTACAATGAGCAGTTCTTC. Complete variable domain (other parts from reference TRBV19 and TRBJ2-1): DGGITQSPKYLFRKEGQNVTLSCEQNLNHDAMYWYRQDPGQGLRLIYYSQIVNDFQKGDIAEGYSVSREKKESFPLTVTSAQKNPTAFYLCASSMWREGASYNEQFFGPGTRLTVL.

This rearrangement joins TRBV6-5 to TRBJ2-5; the match to TRBD2 covers 7 bases. There are 15 residues in the CDR3. V shed 7 bases and J 2 bases; nucleotides not matched to a gene: 10. The germline V gene encodes CDR1 MNHEY and CDR2 SVGAGI. The CDR3 nucleotides are TGTGCCAGCACTCCTTGGGGAGGGTATCAAGAGACCCAGTACTTC. Residues: CASTPWGGYQETQYF.

The chain couples TRBV5-4 to TRBJ2-5; D may correspond to TRBD1 or TRBD2 (5 bases each). Trimming took 0 bases from V and 0 from J, leaving 9 bases between them. Per germline, CDR1 SGHNT and CDR2 YYREEE (reference sequence). The CDR3 contains 15 residues. The CDR3 DNA reads as TGTGCCAGCAGCTTGGGGGGGACGTACCAAGAGACCCAGTACTTC. It encodes CASSLGGTYQETQYF.

The chain has TRBV2 and TRBJ2-7; no definite D call. V gave up 2 bases and J gave up 4 bases, with 3 bases separating them. This CDR3 has 11 residues. Germline V gives CDR1 SNHLY, CDR2 FYNNEI. This CDR3 is CASSERYEQYF. The CDR3 bases are TGTGCCAGCAGTGAACGGTACGAGCAGTACTTC. Supplemented by reference TRBV2 and TRBJ2-7, the full variable domain reads EPEVTQTPSHQVTQMGQEVILRCVPISNHLYFYWYRQILGQKVEFLVSFYNNEISEKSEIFDDQFSVERPDGSNFTLKIRSTKLEDSAMYFCASSERYEQYFGPGTRLTVT.

The sample holds one count of this clone. The J gene is TRBJ1-1, the V gene TRBV11-2; no clear D. The CDR3 consists of 14 residues. Trimming shortened V by 3 bases and J by 2 bases, and 10 bases separated the two germline ends. Germline loops: CDR1 SGHAT, CDR2 FQNNGV. Here the CDR3 DNA reads TGTGCCAGCAGCTTCCCCGCCCGAAACACTGAAGCTTTCTTT. Amino acids: CASSFPARNTEAFF.

J is TRBJ2-1 and V is TRBV30, with D unresolved. V was pared by 3 bases and J by 8 bases, with 11 bases between. This CDR3 contains 12 residues. From germline, CDR1 is GTSNPN and CDR2 SVGIG (reference sequence). For the CDR3, the DNA is TGTGCCTGGAGAACAGCGTCGGATGAGCAGTTCTTC. Amino acids: CAWRTASDEQFF.

This clone was recorded once. The chain couples TRBV28 to TRBJ1-1; D call uncertain. V was clipped by 6 bases and J by 8 bases, with 10 bases between them. CDR3 size: 11 residues. Germline CDR1 and CDR2: MDHEN and SYDVKM. CDR3 nucleotides: TGTGCCAGCAGCATTCAAACCGAAGCTTTCTTT. This encodes CASSIQTEAFF.